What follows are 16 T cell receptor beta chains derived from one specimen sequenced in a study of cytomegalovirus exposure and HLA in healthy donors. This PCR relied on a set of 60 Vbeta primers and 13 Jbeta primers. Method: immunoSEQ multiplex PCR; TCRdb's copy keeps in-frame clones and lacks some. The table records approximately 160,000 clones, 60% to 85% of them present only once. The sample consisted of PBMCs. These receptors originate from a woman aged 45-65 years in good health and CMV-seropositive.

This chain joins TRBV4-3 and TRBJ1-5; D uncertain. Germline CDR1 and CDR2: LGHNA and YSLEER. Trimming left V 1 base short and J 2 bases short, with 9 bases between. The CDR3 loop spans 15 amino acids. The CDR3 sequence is CASSQVLVGNQPQHF. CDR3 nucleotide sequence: TGCGCCAGCAGCCAAGTTCTCGTCGGCAATCAGCCCCAGCATTTT.

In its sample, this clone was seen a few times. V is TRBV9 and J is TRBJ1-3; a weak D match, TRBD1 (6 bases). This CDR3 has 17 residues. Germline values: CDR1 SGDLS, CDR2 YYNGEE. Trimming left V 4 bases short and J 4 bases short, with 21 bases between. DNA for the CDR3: TGTGCCAGCAGCTCCTCGGGGGGGGCAAGTGTCGGAAACACCATATATTTT. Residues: CASSSSGGASVGNTIYF.

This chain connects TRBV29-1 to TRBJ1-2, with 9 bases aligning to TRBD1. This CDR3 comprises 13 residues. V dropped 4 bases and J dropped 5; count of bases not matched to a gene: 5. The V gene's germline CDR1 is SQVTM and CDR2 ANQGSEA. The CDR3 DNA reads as TGCAGCGTTGTCGGGACAGGGAAGTATGGCTACACCTTC. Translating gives CSVVGTGKYGYTF.

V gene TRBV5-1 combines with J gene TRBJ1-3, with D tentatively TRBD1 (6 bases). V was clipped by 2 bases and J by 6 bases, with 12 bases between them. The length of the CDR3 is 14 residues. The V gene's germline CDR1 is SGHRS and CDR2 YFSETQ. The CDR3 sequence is CASSFSQGTNTIYF. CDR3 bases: TGCGCCAGCAGCTTTAGCCAGGGGACAAACACCATATATTTT.

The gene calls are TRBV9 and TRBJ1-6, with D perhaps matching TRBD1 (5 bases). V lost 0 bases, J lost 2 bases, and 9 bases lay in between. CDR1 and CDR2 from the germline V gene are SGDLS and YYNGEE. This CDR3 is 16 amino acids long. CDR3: CASSVAREAYNSPLHF. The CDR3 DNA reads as TGTGCCAGCAGCGTAGCCAGGGAAGCCTATAATTCACCCCTCCACTTT.

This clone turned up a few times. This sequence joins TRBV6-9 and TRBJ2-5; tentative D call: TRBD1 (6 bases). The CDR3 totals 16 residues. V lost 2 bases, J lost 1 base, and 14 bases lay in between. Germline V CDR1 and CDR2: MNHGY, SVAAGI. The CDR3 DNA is TGTGCCAGCAGTTATAGGCTGTGGACAGCCCAAGAGACCCAGTACTTC. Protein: CASSYRLWTAQETQYF.

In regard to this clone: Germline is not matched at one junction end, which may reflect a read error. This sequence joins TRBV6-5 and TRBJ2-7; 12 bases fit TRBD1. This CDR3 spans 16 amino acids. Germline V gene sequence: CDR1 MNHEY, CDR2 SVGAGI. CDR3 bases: TGTGCCAGCCGTTACGGAGGGACAGGGGGCAGCTACGAGCAGTACTTC. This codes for CASRYGGTGGSYEQYF.

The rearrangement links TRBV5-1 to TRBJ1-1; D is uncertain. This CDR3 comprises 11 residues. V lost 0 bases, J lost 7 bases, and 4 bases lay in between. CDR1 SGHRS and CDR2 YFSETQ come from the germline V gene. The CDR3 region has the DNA TGCGCCAGCAGCTTGGAGAGTGAAGCTTTCTTT. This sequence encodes CASSLESEAFF.

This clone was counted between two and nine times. CDR3 DNA: TGTGCCAGCAGTGAGGGCCAGGCCCAAGAGACCCAGTACTTC. Translating it yields CASSEGQAQETQYF. V usage is TRBV2 and J usage is TRBJ2-5; D is unresolved. V shed 3 bases and J shed 1 base, with 9 bases lying between them. Per germline, CDR1 SNHLY and CDR2 FYNNEI. The CDR3 is made up of 14 amino acids.

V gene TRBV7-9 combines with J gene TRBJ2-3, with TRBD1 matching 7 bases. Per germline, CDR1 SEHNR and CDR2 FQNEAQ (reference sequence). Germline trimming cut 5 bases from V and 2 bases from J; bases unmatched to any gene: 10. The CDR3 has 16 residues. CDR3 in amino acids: CASSKATGAITDTQYF. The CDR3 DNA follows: TGTGCCAGCAGCAAGGCAACAGGGGCCATCACAGATACGCAGTATTTT.

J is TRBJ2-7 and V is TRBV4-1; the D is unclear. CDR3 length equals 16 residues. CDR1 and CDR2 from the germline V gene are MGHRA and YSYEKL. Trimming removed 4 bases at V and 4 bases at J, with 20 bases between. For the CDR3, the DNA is TGCGCCAGCAGCCTAACTCTAGGCAAGAACGGTTACGAGCAGTACTTC. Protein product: CASSLTLGKNGYEQYF.

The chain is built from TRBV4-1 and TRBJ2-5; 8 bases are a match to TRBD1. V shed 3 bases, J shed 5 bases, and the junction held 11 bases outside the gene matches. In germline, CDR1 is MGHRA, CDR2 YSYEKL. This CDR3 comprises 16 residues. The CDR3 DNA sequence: TGCGCCAGCAGCCACCCCGGACAGGGAATTGGGGAGACCCAGTACTTC. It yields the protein CASSHPGQGIGETQYF.

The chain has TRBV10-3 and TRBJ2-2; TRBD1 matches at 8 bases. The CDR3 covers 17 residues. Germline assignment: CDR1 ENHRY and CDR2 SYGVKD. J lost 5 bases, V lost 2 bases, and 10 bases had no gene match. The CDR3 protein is CAISEKDPGQETGELFF. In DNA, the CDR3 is TGTGCCATCAGTGAGAAGGATCCGGGACAGGAAACCGGGGAGCTGTTTTTT.

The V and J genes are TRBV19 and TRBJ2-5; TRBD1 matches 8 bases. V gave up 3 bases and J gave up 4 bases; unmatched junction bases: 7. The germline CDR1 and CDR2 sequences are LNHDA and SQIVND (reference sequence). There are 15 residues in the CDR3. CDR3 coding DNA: TGTGCCAGTAGTATTTCAGGGGGCGGGATAGAGACCCAGTACTTC. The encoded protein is CASSISGGGIETQYF.

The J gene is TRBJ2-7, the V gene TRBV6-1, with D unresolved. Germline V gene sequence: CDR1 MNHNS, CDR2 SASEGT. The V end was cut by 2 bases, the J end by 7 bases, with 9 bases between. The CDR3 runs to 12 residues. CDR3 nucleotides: TGTGCCAGCAGTGAACAGGCAGGTGAGCAGTACTTC. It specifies CASSEQAGEQYF.

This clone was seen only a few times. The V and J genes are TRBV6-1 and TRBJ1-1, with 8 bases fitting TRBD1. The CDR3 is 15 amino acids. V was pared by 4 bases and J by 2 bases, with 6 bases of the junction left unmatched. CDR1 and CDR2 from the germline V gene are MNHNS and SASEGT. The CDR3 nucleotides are TGTGCCAGCAGTGGGGACAGGACGAGAAACACTGAAGCTTTCTTT. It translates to CASSGDRTRNTEAFF.